This T cell receptor (beta chain) was retrieved from a study of memory CD4+ T cells and cytomegalovirus serostatus. Comments on this clone: Its antigen is still unknown.

Sequenced by immunoSEQ multiplex PCR; TCRdb stores in-frame clones only, minus some. The profile shows 30,000 to 50,000 clones, around 78% of them singletons. The germline gives CDR1 SGHRS, CDR2 YFSETQ. V gave up 1 base and J gave up 2 bases, with 9 bases separating them. This CDR3 region has 14 residues. The study, taken as a whole, reports: Of around 160 reported CMV TCRbeta sequences, under 80 were found in memory CD4+ repertoires.

The sort gate was single viable CD3+CD4+CD8-CD45RO+ cells for memory CD4+ T cells. Donors' CMV status reflects serum IgG against pp150, pp28, p38, p52. After thawing, CD4+ T cells were positively selected. The sample was memory CD4+ T cells from blood. The source is an adult in good health and CMV-seronegative. V is TRBV5-1 and J is TRBJ1-1, with no clear D. The CDR3 sequence: CASSLSAQNTEAFF. As DNA, the CDR3 is TGCGCCAGCAGCTTGTCGGCACAAAACACTGAAGCTTTCTTT.